This T cell receptor (beta chain) was profiled in a study of blood T cell repertoires in COVID-19. Participants were placed into cohorts based on the clinical history they reported. Original processing methods: The assay estimated nucleated cells by amplifying reference gene primers. Here immunoSEQ multiplex PCR was the method, and the copy in TCRdb shows in-frame clones only, minus some. V, J and clone size derive from that table, while D and trimming were established from the DNA sequence. The table shows 350,000 to 400,000 clones, with 85% to 90% occurring only once. The CDR3 has 19 residues. After removal of 4 bases from V and 0 bases from J, the junction contained 10 bases not matched to a gene. Per germline, CDR1 SGHTA and CDR2 FQGNSA.

The chain carries TRBV7-2 and TRBJ2-1, with 12 positions matching TRBD2. What was sequenced was PBMCs or T cells enriched from blood (not recorded which). This receptor was taken from a woman between 18 and 29 years old who had recovered from COVID-19. CDR3 DNA sequence: TGTGCCAGCAGCTCGACCGGACTAGCGGGGATCCACTCCTACAATGAGCAGTTCTTC. The encoded protein is CASSSTGLAGIHSYNEQFF.